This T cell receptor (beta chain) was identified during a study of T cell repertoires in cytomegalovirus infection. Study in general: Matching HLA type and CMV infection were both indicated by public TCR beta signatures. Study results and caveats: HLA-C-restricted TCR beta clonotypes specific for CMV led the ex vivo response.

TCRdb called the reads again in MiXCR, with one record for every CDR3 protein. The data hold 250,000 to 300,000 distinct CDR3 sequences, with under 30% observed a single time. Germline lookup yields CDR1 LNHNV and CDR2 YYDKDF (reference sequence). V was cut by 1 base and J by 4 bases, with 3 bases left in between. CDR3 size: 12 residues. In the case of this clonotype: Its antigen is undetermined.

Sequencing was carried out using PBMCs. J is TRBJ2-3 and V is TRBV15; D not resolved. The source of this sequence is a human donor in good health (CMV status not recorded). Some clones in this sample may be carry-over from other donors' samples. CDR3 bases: TGTGCCACCAGCAGAGTGGCAGATACGCAGTATTTT. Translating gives CATSRVADTQYF.